This is a list of T cell receptor beta chains from one sample in a study of T cell responses to AZD1222 COVID-19 vaccine. TCRdb keeps only in-frame clones here, not all; method: immunoSEQ multiplex PCR. The sample consists of approximately 210,000 clones, roughly 90% of them appearing once. The sequencing here drew on peripheral blood, taken 28 days after the second AZD1222 dose. These receptors were taken from an adult who received the AZD1222 COVID-19 vaccine. Each CDR3 is given with its conserved first and last residue. The order of the fields is clone size, D gene, V gene, J gene, CDR3 protein, CDR3 DNA. D genes are given only for firm matches. Size is omitted from some rows. Given values are once, few, many or a class for expanded clones.

-	TRBD2	TRBV15	TRBJ2-1	CATTVGGVWADNEQFF	TGTGCCACCACGGTGGGGGGGGTCTGGGCGGACAATGAGCAGTTCTTC
-	TRBD1	TRBV7-7	TRBJ1-2	CASSHRDRALYGYTF	TGTGCTAGCAGCCACCGGGACAGGGCCCTCTATGGCTACACCTTC
-	-	TRBV11-2	TRBJ1-1	CASSLTANTEAFF	TGTGCCAGCAGCTTAACAGCGAACACTGAAGCTTTCTTT
-	-	TRBV30	TRBJ1-1	CAWSGAPAGSNTEAFF	TGTGCCTGGAGCGGGGCCCCAGCGGGGTCGAACACTGAAGCTTTCTTT
-	-	TRBV6-4	TRBJ2-1	CASSKLPPNEQFF	TGTGCCAGCAGCAAGCTCCCCCCCAATGAGCAGTTCTTC
once	-	TRBV7-3	TRBJ1-6	CASSLGRADNSPLHF	TGTGCCAGCAGCTTGGGAAGGGCTGATAATTCACCCCTCCACTTT
-	TRBD2	TRBV3-1/TRBV3-2	TRBJ2-2	CASSQEQREIYTGELFF	TGTGCCAGCAGCCAAGAACAGCGGGAGATATACACCGGGGAGCTGTTTTTT
-	TRBD1	TRBV5-1	TRBJ1-5	CASSATGASNQPQHF	TGCGCCAGCAGCGCCACAGGGGCTAGCAATCAGCCCCAGCATTTT
-	TRBD2	TRBV11-3	TRBJ2-1	CASSLGLAGYNEQFF	TGTGCCAGCAGCTTGGGACTAGCGGGCTACAATGAGCAGTTCTTC
-	TRBD1	TRBV2	TRBJ2-4	CATLADRGEAKNIQYF	TGTGCCACCCTCGCTGACAGGGGGGAGGCCAAAAACATTCAGTACTTC
-	-	TRBV24-1	TRBJ1-5	CATHEGSSNQPQHF	TGTGCCACCCATGAGGGGAGTAGCAATCAGCCCCAGCATTTT
-	-	TRBV5-1	TRBJ1-5	CASSFGFGGDQPQHF	TGCGCCAGCAGCTTCGGGTTTGGGGGGGATCAGCCCCAGCATTTT
-	-	TRBV7-9	TRBJ2-7	CASSPKSSYEQYF	TGTGCCAGCAGCCCGAAAAGCTCCTACGAGCAGTACTTC
-	TRBD2	TRBV6-5	TRBJ2-1	CASSYWLAGGNEQFF	TGTGCCAGCAGTTACTGGCTAGCGGGAGGGAATGAGCAGTTCTTC
-	TRBD1	TRBV9	TRBJ2-7	CASSVEAGGNEQYF	TGTGCCAGCAGCGTAGAAGCAGGGGGCAACGAGCAGTACTTC
once	-	TRBV7-2	TRBJ1-2	CASSLGLRGLGRYGYTF	TGTGCCAGCAGCTTAGGCCTACGGGGGCTCGGGCGCTATGGCTACACCTTC
once	-	TRBV6-5	TRBJ2-1	CASSSAAAGSNEQFF	TGTGCCAGCAGTTCCGCGGCTGCGGGGAGCAATGAGCAGTTCTTC
-	TRBD2	TRBV18	TRBJ2-3	CASSPAGADTQYF	TGTGCCAGCTCACCAGCGGGAGCAGATACGCAGTATTTT
-	TRBD1	TRBV25-1	TRBJ2-7	CASEVRTGSREQYF	TGTGCCAGCGAGGTACGGACAGGGTCGCGGGAGCAGTACTTC
-	TRBD2	TRBV9	TRBJ2-1	CASSAGWTSGRVEQFF	TGTGCCAGCAGCGCCGGCTGGACTAGCGGGAGGGTTGAGCAGTTCTTC
-	-	TRBV6-5	TRBJ1-1	CATEKGVEAFF	TGTGCCACCGAGAAGGGAGTTGAAGCTTTCTTT
-	TRBD1	TRBV19	TRBJ1-5	CASSIVRGQGDYQPQHF	TGTGCCAGTAGTATAGTCCGGGGACAGGGGGACTATCAGCCCCAGCATTTT
-	-	TRBV7-2	TRBJ1-1	CASSSNRVGTEAFF	TGTGCCAGCAGCTCAAACAGGGTGGGGACTGAAGCTTTCTTT
-	-	TRBV2	TRBJ1-6	CASSAEEGVYSPLHF	TGTGCCAGCAGTGCTGAGGAAGGTGTATATTCACCCCTCCACTTT
-	-	TRBV7-2	TRBJ2-1	CASRSTGSYNEQFF	TGTGCCAGCAGGTCGACAGGTTCCTACAATGAGCAGTTCTTC
-	-	TRBV27	TRBJ2-7	CASSLGGYEQYF	TGTGCCAGCAGTCTCGGCGGCTACGAGCAGTACTTC
-	TRBD2	TRBV6-5	TRBJ2-7	CASSSGLAGFEKYF	TGTGCCAGCAGCTCGGGACTAGCGGGATTCGAGAAGTACTTC
-	TRBD2	TRBV24-1	TRBJ2-1	CATRASGIYNEQFF	TGTGCCACCAGAGCTAGCGGGATATACAATGAGCAGTTCTTC
-	TRBD2	TRBV7-3	TRBJ2-5	CASSFGLAGETQYF	TGTGCCAGCAGCTTCGGACTAGCGGGAGAGACCCAGTACTTC